Below are 19 T cell receptor beta chains sequenced from a single sample in a study of cytomegalovirus exposure and HLA in healthy donors. 60 Vbeta and 13 Jbeta primers were used in PCR. Clones were sequenced by immunoSEQ multiplex PCR, and TCRdb holds only the in-frame ones, with some missing. The data hold around 80,000 clones, with roughly 65% observed a single time. Source material: PBMCs. Receptor source: a male donor in good health and CMV-seropositive.

There are a few counts of this clone. V is TRBV7-6 and J is TRBJ2-1, with TRBD2 identical over 11 bases. This CDR3 has 16 amino acids. The J segment lost 8 bases and the V segment lost 3 bases, leaving 9 bases of the junction unmatched. Germline V lookup: CDR1 SGHVS, CDR2 FNYEAQ. CDR3 bases: TGTGCCAGCAGCTTCTCGGGACTAGCGGACTGGGATGAGCAGTTCTTC. It encodes CASSFSGLADWDEQFF.

V and J are TRBV11-2 and TRBJ2-1, with D perhaps TRBD2 (6 bases). CDR3 length: 18 amino acids. Germline-derived CDR1 and CDR2 are SGHAT and FQNNGV. V dropped 2 bases and J dropped 2 bases, with 19 bases sitting between them. CDR3 in DNA: TGTGCCAGCAGCTTACAGCGAAGACTAGAGGCAACCTACAATGAGCAGTTCTTC. This sequence encodes CASSLQRRLEATYNEQFF.

This CDR3 reads CASSRSGEQYF. The CDR3 nucleotides read TGTGCCAGCAGCCGCTCGGGGGAGCAGTACTTC. The chain recombines TRBV13 with TRBJ2-7; D perhaps matches TRBD2 (5 bases). The CDR3 runs 11 residues. The germline V and J ends were trimmed by 5 bases and 7 bases, with 9 bases remaining between them. CDR1 and CDR2 (germline): PRHDT, FYEKMQ (reference sequence).

A word on this clone: Sequence at one end of the junction differs from germline and may be a read error. Other nucleotide sequences from this sample produce the same CDR3. V and J are TRBV9 and TRBJ2-7, with D possibly matching TRBD1 (6 bases). CDR1 SGDLS and CDR2 YYNGEE come from the germline V gene. There are 14 residues in the CDR3. The CDR3 region is CASSPLGRGDEQYF. In DNA, the CDR3 is TGCGCCAGCAGCCCCCTGGGCAGGGGAGACGAGCAGTACTTC.

The chain joins TRBV5-1 to TRBJ2-1; 14 nucleotides line up with TRBD2. The junction had 4 bases not matched to a gene; V was cut back by 2 bases and J by 6 bases. The germline gives CDR1 SGHRS, CDR2 YFSETQ. The CDR3 loop spans 16 amino acids. CDR3 sequence reads: CASSFRTSGRTNEQFF. The CDR3 DNA reads as TGCGCCAGCAGCTTTCGGACTAGCGGGAGGACCAATGAGCAGTTCTTC.

The rearrangement joins TRBV7-2 to TRBJ1-4; D remains unclear. There are 13 residues in the CDR3. Germline values: CDR1 SGHTA, CDR2 FQGNSA. V was pared by 5 bases and J by 3 bases, with 7 bases between. CDR3 DNA: TGTGCCAGCAGCCCCTCCCCTAATGAAAAACTGTTTTTT. Translated, it gives CASSPSPNEKLFF.

In DNA, the CDR3 is TGTGCCAGCAGTTACTCACTCTCAAACGACAAGTACTTC. It encodes CASSYSLSNDKYF. J is TRBJ2-5 and V is TRBV6-5; no definite D call. The germline V gene has CDR1 MNHEY and CDR2 SVGAGI. Trimming left V 0 bases short and J 12 bases short, with 14 bases between. The CDR3 runs to 13 residues.

This clone occurred a few times. The chain combines TRBV7-8 with TRBJ1-2; D gene unclear. Germline-derived CDR1 and CDR2 are SGHVS and FQNEAQ. V gave up 7 bases and J gave up 10 bases, with 16 bases separating them. There are 12 residues in the CDR3. The CDR3 protein is CASNLGEGYYTF. The CDR3, as DNA: TGTGCCAGCAACCTCGGAGAGGGTTACTACACCTTC. Complete variable domain (other parts from reference TRBV7-8 and TRBJ1-2): GAGVSQSPRYKVAKRGQDVALRCDPISGHVSLFWYQQALGQGPEFLTYFQNEAQLDKSGLPSDRFFAERPEGSVSTLKIQRTQQEDSAVYLCASNLGEGYYTFGSGTRLTVV.

V usage is TRBV30 and J usage is TRBJ1-1; D may be TRBD1 (5 bases). The CDR3 extends over 15 amino acids. Germline-derived CDR1 and CDR2 are GTSNPN and SVGIG (reference sequence). Trimming took off 1 base at V and 4 bases at J, with 16 bases between the two ends. The DNA for the CDR3 is TGTGCCTGGAGTGGGAGGGACCTCCGGGGCACTGAAGCTTTCTTT. Its translation is CAWSGRDLRGTEAFF.

The J gene is TRBJ2-5, the V gene TRBV29-1, with a possible D match to TRBD2 (5 bases). Trimming removed 2 bases from V and 4 bases from J, with 8 bases in between. There are 12 residues in the CDR3. The germline V gene has CDR1 SQVTM and CDR2 ANQGSEA. The CDR3: CSVESGIETQYF. DNA for the CDR3: TGCAGCGTTGAATCCGGGATAGAGACCCAGTACTTC.

This rearrangement joins TRBV6-5 to TRBJ1-4; the D gene is possibly TRBD1 (6 bases). The CDR3 contains 14 residues. Germline V lookup: CDR1 MNHEY, CDR2 SVGAGI. With 6 bases removed from V and 2 bases from J, the gap between germline ends came to 10 bases. CDR3 residues: CASSEQGTNEKLFF. CDR3 DNA: TGTGCCAGCAGCGAACAGGGCACTAATGAAAAACTGTTTTTT.

The chain recombines TRBV27 with TRBJ2-3; a possible D gene is TRBD2 (6 bases). The germline gives CDR1 MNHEY, CDR2 SMNVEV (reference sequence). The CDR3 length is 15 residues. Trimming removed 4 bases from V and 5 bases from J, with 16 bases in between. CDR3 amino acids: CASSYGGWGEDTQYF. The CDR3 nucleotides are TGTGCCAGCAGTTACGGTGGTTGGGGGGAAGATACGCAGTATTTT.

This clone was recorded once. The rearrangement uses TRBV7-3 and TRBJ1-2; 8 bases fit TRBD1. V lost 2 bases, J lost 8 bases, and 10 bases stayed unmatched. The CDR3 consists of 15 residues. Germline lookup yields CDR1 SGHTA and CDR2 FQGTGA. Here the CDR3 DNA reads TGTGCCAGCAGCTTAGCAACGGGACAGGTGGAAGGCTACACCTTC. This sequence encodes CASSLATGQVEGYTF. The complete variable domain, with remaining parts taken from reference TRBV7-3 and TRBJ1-2, reads GAGVSQTPSNKVTEKGKYVELRCDPISGHTALYWYRQSLGQGPEFLIYFQGTGAADDSGLPNDRFFAVRPEGSVSTLKIQRTERGDSAVYLCASSLATGQVEGYTFGSGTRLTVV.

The V gene is TRBV19, the J gene TRBJ2-1, with TRBD1 matching over 7 bases. This CDR3 region has 14 residues. The germline gives CDR1 LNHDA, CDR2 SQIVND (reference sequence). Trimming at V came to 7 bases and at J to 5 bases, leaving 8 bases not matched to a gene. CDR3 bases: TGTGCCAGTATGTTAGGGGACAGTAACAATGAGCAGTTCTTC. This codes for CASMLGDSNNEQFF.

This chain connects TRBV28 to TRBJ2-7, with D unresolved. Germline lookup yields CDR1 MDHEN and CDR2 SYDVKM. CDR3 length equals 12 residues. V lost 7 bases and J 2 bases, leaving 9 bases between the germline ends. The CDR3 DNA sequence: TGTGCCAGCACAGGTTCAACCTACGAGCAGTACTTC. Translation: CASTGSTYEQYF.

The rearrangement joins TRBV5-1 to TRBJ2-5; 10 bases are a match to TRBD2. The CDR3 has 16 residues. The germline CDR1 and CDR2 sequences are SGHRS and YFSETQ. Germline trimming cut 0 bases from V and 3 bases from J; bases unmatched to any gene: 5. The CDR3 DNA follows: TGCGCCAGCAGCTTGGGGGCTAGCGGGGGAGAAGAGACCCAGTACTTC. Its protein product is CASSLGASGGEETQYF.

The chain links TRBV2 to TRBJ1-1; 8 positions agree with TRBD1. V lost 2 bases, J lost 10 bases, and 9 bases stayed unmatched. The CDR3 is 14 amino acids. In germline, CDR1 is SNHLY, CDR2 FYNNEI. The CDR3 loop reads CASSEMVQGAGAFF. Here the CDR3 DNA reads TGTGCCAGCAGTGAAATGGTCCAGGGGGCTGGAGCTTTCTTT.

V and J are TRBV7-9 and TRBJ1-1; D remains ambiguous. CDR3 length equals 14 residues. The V gene's germline CDR1 is SEHNR and CDR2 FQNEAQ (reference sequence). V lost 3 bases and J lost 4, with 12 bases in between. CDR3 in DNA: TGTGCCAGCAGCTTCGGACTAGGACCCACTGAAGCTTTCTTT. It encodes CASSFGLGPTEAFF.

In this sample, this clone turned up a few times. J is TRBJ1-2 and V is TRBV6-1; D is ambiguous. Germline V CDR1 and CDR2: MNHNS, SASEGT. The CDR3 has 13 amino acids. Between the trimmed V and J ends, which lost 4 bases and 3 bases, there was a span of 9 bases. This CDR3 reads CASSVNSYYGYTF. Written as DNA, the CDR3 is TGTGCCAGCAGTGTTAACAGTTACTATGGCTACACCTTC.